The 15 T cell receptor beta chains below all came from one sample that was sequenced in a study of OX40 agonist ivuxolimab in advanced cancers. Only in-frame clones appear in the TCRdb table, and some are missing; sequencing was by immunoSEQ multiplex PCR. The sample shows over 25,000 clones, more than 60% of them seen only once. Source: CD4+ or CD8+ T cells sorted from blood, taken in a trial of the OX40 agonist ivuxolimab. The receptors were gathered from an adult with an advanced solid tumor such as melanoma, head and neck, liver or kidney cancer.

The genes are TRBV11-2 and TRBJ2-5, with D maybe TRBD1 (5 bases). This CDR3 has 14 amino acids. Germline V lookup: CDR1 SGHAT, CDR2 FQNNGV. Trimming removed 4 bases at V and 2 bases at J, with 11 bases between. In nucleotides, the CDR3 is TGTGCCAGCAGCTACCTAGGGGATCAAGAGACCCAGTACTTC. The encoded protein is CASSYLGDQETQYF.

CDR3 sequence: CASSPMGADEQFF. The CDR3 DNA reads as TGTGCCAGCAGCCCCATGGGGGCTGATGAGCAGTTCTTC. The genes are TRBV6-5 and TRBJ2-1; D is possibly TRBD1 (6 bases). This CDR3 is 13 amino acids long. V was clipped by 6 bases and J by 8 bases, with 14 bases between them. From germline, CDR1 is MNHEY and CDR2 SVGAGI.

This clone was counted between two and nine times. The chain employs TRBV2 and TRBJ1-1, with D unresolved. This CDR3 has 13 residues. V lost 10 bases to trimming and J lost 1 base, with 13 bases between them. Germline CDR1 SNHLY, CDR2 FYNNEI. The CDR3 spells CATKRGENTEAFF. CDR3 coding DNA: TGTGCCACAAAGCGGGGAGAGAACACTGAAGCTTTCTTT.

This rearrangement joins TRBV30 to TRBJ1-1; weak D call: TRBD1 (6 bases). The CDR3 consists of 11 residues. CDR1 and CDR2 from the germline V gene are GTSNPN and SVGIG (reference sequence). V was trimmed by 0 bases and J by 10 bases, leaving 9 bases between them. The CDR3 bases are TGTGCCTGGAGTGTCGGGGGGGCAGCTTTCTTT. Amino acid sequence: CAWSVGGAAFF.

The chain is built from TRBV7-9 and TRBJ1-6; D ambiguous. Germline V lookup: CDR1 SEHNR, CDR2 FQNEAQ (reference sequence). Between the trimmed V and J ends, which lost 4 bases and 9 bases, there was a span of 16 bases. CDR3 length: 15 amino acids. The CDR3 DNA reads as TGTGCCAGCAGCTACGGACGCGAAACCCGTTCACCCCTCCACTTT. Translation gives CASSYGRETRSPLHF.

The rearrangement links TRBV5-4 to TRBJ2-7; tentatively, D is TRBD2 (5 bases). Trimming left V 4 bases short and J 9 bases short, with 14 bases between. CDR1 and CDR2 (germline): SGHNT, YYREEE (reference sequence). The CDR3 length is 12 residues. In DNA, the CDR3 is TGTGCCAGCAGCGCCGGACTGTATGTGCAGTACTTC. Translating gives CASSAGLYVQYF. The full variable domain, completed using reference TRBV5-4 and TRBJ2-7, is ETGVTQSPTHLIKTRGQQVTLRCSSQSGHNTVSWYQQALGQGPQFIFQYYREEENGRGNFPPRFSGLQFPNYSSELNVNALELDDSALYLCASSAGLYVQYFGPGTRLTVT.

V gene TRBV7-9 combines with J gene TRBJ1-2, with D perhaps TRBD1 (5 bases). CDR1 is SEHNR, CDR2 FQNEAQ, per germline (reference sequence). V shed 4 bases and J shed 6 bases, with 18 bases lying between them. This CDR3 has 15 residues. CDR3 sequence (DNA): TGTGCCAGCAGCTCCGGGGACTTAGAACAGGATGGCTACACCTTC. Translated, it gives CASSSGDLEQDGYTF.

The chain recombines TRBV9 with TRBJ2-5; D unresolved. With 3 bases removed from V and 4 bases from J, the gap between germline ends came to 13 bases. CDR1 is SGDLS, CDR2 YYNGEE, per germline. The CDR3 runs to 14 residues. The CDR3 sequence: CASSGTALGETQYF. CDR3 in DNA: TGTGCCAGCAGCGGGACCGCCCTGGGAGAGACCCAGTACTTC. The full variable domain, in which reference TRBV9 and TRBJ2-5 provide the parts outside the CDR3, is DSGVTQTPKHLITATGQRVTLRCSPRSGDLSVYWYQQSLDQGLQFLIQYYNGEERAKGNILERFSAQQFPDLHSELNLSSLELGDSALYFCASSGTALGETQYFGPGTRLLVL.

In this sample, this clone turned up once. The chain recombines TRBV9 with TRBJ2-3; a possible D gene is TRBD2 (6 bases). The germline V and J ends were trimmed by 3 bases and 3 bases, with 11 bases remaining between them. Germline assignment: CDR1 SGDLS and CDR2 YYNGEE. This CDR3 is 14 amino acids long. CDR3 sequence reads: CASSGPGGTDTQYF. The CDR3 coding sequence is TGTGCCAGCAGCGGCCCTGGGGGGACAGATACGCAGTATTTT.

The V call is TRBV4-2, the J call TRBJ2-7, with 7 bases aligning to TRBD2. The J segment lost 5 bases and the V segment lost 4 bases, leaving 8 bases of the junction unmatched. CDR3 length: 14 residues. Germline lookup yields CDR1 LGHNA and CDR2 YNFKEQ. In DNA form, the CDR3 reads TGTGCCAGCAGCCTCGGACTAGAGACGAACGAGCAGTACTTC. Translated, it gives CASSLGLETNEQYF.

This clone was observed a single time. CDR3: CASSYGGSSYEQYF. The CDR3 DNA reads TGTGCCAGCAGCTATGGCGGTAGCTCCTACGAGCAGTACTTC. V and J are TRBV5-6 and TRBJ2-7; D unclear. The V gene lost 3 bases and the J gene lost 0 bases, with 10 bases spanning the gap. The CDR3 sequence is 14 residues long. Germline-derived CDR1 and CDR2 are SGHDT and YYEEEE.

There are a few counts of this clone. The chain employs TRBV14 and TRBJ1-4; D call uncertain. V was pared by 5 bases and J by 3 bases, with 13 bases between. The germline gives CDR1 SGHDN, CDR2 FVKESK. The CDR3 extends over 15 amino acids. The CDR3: CASSNIQTANEKLFF. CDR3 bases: TGTGCCAGCAGCAACATTCAAACTGCTAATGAAAAACTGTTTTTT.

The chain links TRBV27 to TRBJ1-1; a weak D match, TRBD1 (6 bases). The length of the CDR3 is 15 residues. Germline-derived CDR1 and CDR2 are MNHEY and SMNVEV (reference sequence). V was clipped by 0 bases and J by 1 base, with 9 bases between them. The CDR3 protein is CASSLSGRGNTEAFF. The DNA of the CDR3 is TGTGCCAGCAGTTTATCGGGCAGGGGGAACACTGAAGCTTTCTTT.

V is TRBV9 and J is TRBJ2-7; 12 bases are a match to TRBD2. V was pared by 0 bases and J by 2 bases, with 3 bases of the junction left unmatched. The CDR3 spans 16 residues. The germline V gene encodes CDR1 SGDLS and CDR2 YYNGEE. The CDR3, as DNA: TGTGCCAGCAGCGTAGGACTAGCGGGGGCAACCTACGAGCAGTACTTC. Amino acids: CASSVGLAGATYEQYF.

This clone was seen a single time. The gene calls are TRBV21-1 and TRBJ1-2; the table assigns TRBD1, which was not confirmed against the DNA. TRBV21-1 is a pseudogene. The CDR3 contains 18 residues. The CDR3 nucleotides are TGTGCCAGCAGCAAAGGTGCCCCACAGGGCCCGATAGGGGGTGGCTACACCTTC. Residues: CASSKGAPQGPIGGGYTF.